This is a list of T cell receptor beta chains from one sample in a study of T cell responses to AZD1222 COVID-19 vaccine. TCRdb's table, derived via immunoSEQ multiplex PCR, lists solely in-frame clones and lacks some. The sample shows 130,000 to 150,000 clones, approximately 94% of them seen only once. The sample here was peripheral blood, taken on day 0 of AZD1222 vaccination. These receptors all stem from an adult in good health. The conserved cysteine and the conserved F or W are not part of the CDR3 here.

TRBV2	TRBJ1-2	13	ASTSTPGGIYGYT
TRBV28	TRBJ2-2	14	ASHFSTAPNTGELF
TRBV7-6	TRBJ2-7	9	ASSQQGNWY
TRBV30	TRBJ2-1	10	AWTGYYNEQF
TRBV30	TRBJ2-3	11	AWEVQGADTQY
TRBV5-1	TRBJ2-7	13	ASSPEGVRSYEQY
TRBV9	TRBJ2-2	16	ASSVGLAGGGTTGELF
TRBV7-9	TRBJ2-1	17	ASSPRVAGPLSSYNEQF
TRBV7-9	TRBJ1-4	12	ASSTGVVSEKLF
TRBV19	TRBJ2-2	11	ASSYTNTGELF
TRBV7-2	TRBJ2-7	11	ASSDRVSGEQY
TRBV2	TRBJ2-1	15	ASSEMGALSSYNEQF
TRBV5-6	TRBJ2-7	13	ASSLPSGSSYEQY
TRBV5-6	TRBJ2-7	16	ASSLIAPGTAAGYEQY
TRBV7-9	TRBJ1-6	13	ASSPGTLLDSPLH
TRBV19	TRBJ2-3	14	ASREWTSGGGNTQY
TRBV2	TRBJ2-7	11	ASSERDRDEQY
TRBV12-3/TRBV12-4	TRBJ2-7	11	ASSRQGYYEQY
TRBV6-5	TRBJ2-3	13	ASSRTGGPTDTQY